This TCR beta chain was recovered during a study of CXCR3-negative and CXCR3-positive naive CD8 T cells. The libraries of TRB cDNA were constructed through 5' RACE using UMI labels. TCRdb reanalyzed the 5' RACE reads and collapses them to one entry per CDR3 protein, without DNA. This repertoire includes approximately 41,000 distinct CDR3 sequences. CDR3 length: 13 residues. The germline V gene encodes CDR1 MNHEY and CDR2 SMNVEV (reference sequence). The chain is built from TRBV27 and TRBJ2-7. The sequencing sample was made of memory CD8+ T cells from blood. The origin of this receptor is a human donor in good health. Some clones in this sample may be carry-over from other donors' samples. The CDR3 region is CASSLSRPYEQYF.